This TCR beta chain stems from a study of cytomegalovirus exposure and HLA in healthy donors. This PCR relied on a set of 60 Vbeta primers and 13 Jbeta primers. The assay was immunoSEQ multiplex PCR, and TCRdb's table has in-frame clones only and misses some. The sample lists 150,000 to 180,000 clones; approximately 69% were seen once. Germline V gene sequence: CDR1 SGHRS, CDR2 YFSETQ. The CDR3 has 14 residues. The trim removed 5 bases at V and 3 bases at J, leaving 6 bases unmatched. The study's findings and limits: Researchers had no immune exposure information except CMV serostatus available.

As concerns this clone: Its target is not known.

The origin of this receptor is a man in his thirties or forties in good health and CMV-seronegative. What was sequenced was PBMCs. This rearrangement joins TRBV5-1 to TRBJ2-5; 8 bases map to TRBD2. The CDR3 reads CASRGLVGKETQYF. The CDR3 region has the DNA TGCGCCAGCAGGGGACTAGTGGGGAAAGAGACCCAGTACTTC.